This T cell receptor (beta chain) is from a study of CD8 T cells in Susac syndrome. On this clonotype itself: No antigen is known for it.

The V end was cut by 6 bases, the J end by 9 bases, with 11 bases between. The germline V gene encodes CDR1 LNHDA and CDR2 SQIVND (reference sequence). CDR3 size: 11 residues. An input of about 0.45 to 1 ug of RNA was subjected to reverse transcription using random hexamers. Amplification of TCR beta CDR3 by immunoSEQ multiplex PCR spanned 54 Vbeta and 13 Jbeta. TCRdb reprocessed the immunoSEQ multiplex PCR reads via MiXCR and lists one record per CDR3 protein. The data contain about 280,000 distinct CDR3 sequences, about 85% of them singletons. Regarding the study as a whole: The authors acknowledged that their TCR sequencing and HLA analysis involved a relatively small number of individuals.

TCR beta sequencing covered blood CD8+ and CD4+ T cells. The multiple sclerosis controls were treatment-naive patients, and their relapsing-remitting disease was stable or active. The sample consisted of CD8+ T cells from PBMCs. The TCR originated in a human donor with multiple sclerosis. The chain links TRBV19 to TRBJ1-2; D unclear. CDR3 loop: CASRSFNRYTF. DNA of the CDR3: TGTGCCAGTAGGTCGTTTAATCGCTACACCTTC.